The next 26 T cell receptor beta chains were all read from a single sample in a study of sequential checkpoint blockade in melanoma. Sequencing was performed with immunoSEQ multiplex PCR; in TCRdb, only in-frame clones are kept and a portion is missing. Of around 30,000 clones listed, around 82% were seen once; the top ten hold around 19%. Treatment noted: randomized to nivolumab then ipilimumab (arm A) or the reverse (arm B). This specimen consisted of CD8+ T cells sorted from blood (inferred from file names), obtained from a patient given nivolumab and ipilimumab in sequence. The receptors derive from a human donor with melanoma.

CDR3 protein: CASSNLDNQETQYF. The CDR3 DNA reads TGTGCCAGTAGTAACCTGGACAACCAAGAGACCCAGTACTTC. The V and J genes are TRBV19 and TRBJ2-5; possibly TRBD1 for D (5 bases). This CDR3 region has 14 residues. Germline V gene sequence: CDR1 LNHDA, CDR2 SQIVND (reference sequence). The V gene lost 4 bases and the J gene lost 0 bases, with 9 bases spanning the gap.

The chain has TRBV27 and TRBJ1-4; D possibly corresponds to TRBD1 (6 bases). Trimming took off 5 bases at V and 10 bases at J, with 17 bases between the two ends. The CDR3 loop spans 14 amino acids. Germline V CDR1 and CDR2: MNHEY, SMNVEV (reference sequence). The CDR3 protein is CASSPLGQRLKLFF. The DNA of the CDR3 is TGTGCCAGCAGTCCTCTTGGACAGCGCCTAAAACTGTTTTTT.

The V call is TRBV19, the J call TRBJ1-1; D is unresolved. The length of the CDR3 is 14 residues. CDR1 and CDR2 from the germline V gene are LNHDA and SQIVND (reference sequence). Between the trimmed V and J ends, which lost 5 bases and 5 bases, there was a span of 15 bases. The CDR3 loop is CASSVRGYETEAFF. The CDR3 bases are TGTGCCAGTAGTGTCCGAGGGTACGAAACTGAAGCTTTCTTT.

The gene calls are TRBV14 and TRBJ1-1; weak D call: TRBD1 (6 bases). Trimming left V 0 bases short and J 1 base short, with 9 bases between. The germline V gene encodes CDR1 SGHDN and CDR2 FVKESK. The CDR3 runs 15 residues. CDR3 protein: CASSQEGQRNTEAFF. The CDR3, as DNA: TGTGCCAGCAGCCAAGAGGGACAACGGAACACTGAAGCTTTCTTT.

The chain links TRBV28 to TRBJ2-7, with 9 nucleotides matching TRBD2. Trimming removed 6 bases from V and 1 base from J; junction bases left unmatched: 13. The germline V gene has CDR1 MDHEN and CDR2 SYDVKM. This CDR3 region has 17 residues. This CDR3 reads CASSFAPTSGDSYEQYF. The CDR3 DNA is TGTGCCAGCAGCTTTGCCCCGACTAGCGGTGATTCCTACGAGCAGTACTTC. Full variable domain (rest looked up from reference TRBV28 and TRBJ2-7): DVKVTQSSRYLVKRTGEKVFLECVQDMDHENMFWYRQDPGLGLRLIYFSYDVKMKEKGDIPEGYSVSREKKERFSLILESASTNQTSMYLCASSFAPTSGDSYEQYFGPGTRLTVT.

The rearrangement links TRBV5-1 to TRBJ2-1; possibly TRBD2 for D (5 bases). Between the trimmed V and J ends, which lost 2 bases and 2 bases, there was a span of 11 bases. Germline assignment: CDR1 SGHRS and CDR2 YFSETQ. This CDR3 comprises 15 residues. CDR3 coding DNA: TGCGCCAGCAGCTTAGAGGGTGGGGCCTACAATGAGCAGTTCTTC. It encodes CASSLEGGAYNEQFF.

This clone was observed a few times. The J gene is TRBJ1-3, the V gene TRBV28; 7 bases align to TRBD1. CDR3 length: 15 residues. In germline, CDR1 is MDHEN, CDR2 SYDVKM. With V trimmed by 6 bases and J by 4 bases, 9 bases remained unmatched. For the CDR3, the DNA is TGTGCCAGCAGATTCGACCGGGACAGCGGAAACACCATATATTTT. Its translation: CASRFDRDSGNTIYF.

J is TRBJ1-5 and V is TRBV10-2; 8 bases are shared with TRBD1. Germline V gives CDR1 WSHSY, CDR2 SAAADI. The CDR3 length is 15 residues. After removal of 7 bases from V and 9 bases from J, the junction contained 14 bases not matched to a gene. CDR3: CASTEAGTGLWPQHF. In nucleotides, the CDR3 is TGCGCCAGCACCGAGGCCGGGACAGGTTTATGGCCCCAGCATTTT.

The V gene is TRBV6-1, the J gene TRBJ1-5; D unclear. Trimming pared 4 bases from V and 0 bases from J, leaving 13 bases between. This CDR3 spans 16 amino acids. Looked up from germline, CDR1 is MNHNS and CDR2 is SASEGT. The CDR3 is CASSVAASFSNQPQHF. The DNA for the CDR3 is TGTGCCAGCAGTGTAGCAGCAAGTTTTAGCAATCAGCCCCAGCATTTT.

DNA for the CDR3: TGTGCCAGCAGCGCTAGCGACGAGCAGTACTTC. Protein sequence: CASSASDEQYF. The chain carries TRBV5-4 and TRBJ2-7; a weak D match, TRBD2 (6 bases). Germline CDR1 SGHNT, CDR2 YYREEE (reference sequence). The CDR3 sequence is 11 residues long. V was clipped by 4 bases and J by 5 bases, with 7 bases between them.

The chain carries TRBV6-1 and TRBJ2-5; TRBD1 might be the D (5 bases). The assigned J gene may be wrong: the sequence end matches TRBJ2-7 better. Germline V gene sequence: CDR1 MNHNS, CDR2 SASEGT. The CDR3 totals 16 residues. The CDR3 coding sequence is TGTGCCAGCAGTGAAGCGCTTCGGAGACAGATCTACGAGCAGTACTTC. It codes for CASSEALRRQIYEQYF.

V and J are TRBV5-4 and TRBJ1-2; TRBD1 is a possible D gene (5 bases). This CDR3 contains 15 residues. The V end was cut by 5 bases, the J end by 4 bases, with 18 bases between. Germline CDR1 is SGHNT and CDR2 is YYREEE (reference sequence). The CDR3 nucleotides are TGTGCCAGCAGGGGAGGGTACCGGGACTTCTATGGCTACACCTTC. The encoded protein is CASRGGYRDFYGYTF.

As concerns this clone: One junction end disagrees with the germline gene, perhaps due to a read error. V is TRBV4-1 and J is TRBJ2-1; TRBD2 agrees at 8 bases. The CDR3 is made up of 16 amino acids. Germline lookup yields CDR1 MGHRA and CDR2 YSYEKL. In DNA, the CDR3 is TGCGCCAGCAGCCAAGAACGGCTAGCGGGCTACAATGGGCAGTTCTTC. Amino acid sequence: CASSQERLAGYNGQFF.

The V call is TRBV4-1, the J call TRBJ2-5; the D gene is possibly TRBD2 (6 bases). The CDR3 consists of 14 residues. V was trimmed by 1 base and J by 9 bases, leaving 15 bases between them. Germline CDR1 is MGHRA and CDR2 is YSYEKL. As DNA, the CDR3 is TGCGCCAGCAGCCAAGGTAACCCAACGGGAGCCCAGTACTTC. Protein: CASSQGNPTGAQYF.

V is TRBV4-1 and J is TRBJ2-3; 7 bases agree with TRBD2. With V trimmed by 0 bases and J by 10 bases, 4 bases remained unmatched. CDR1 and CDR2 from the germline V gene are MGHRA and YSYEKL. This CDR3 has 13 amino acids. CDR3 protein: CASSQERGEAQYF. CDR3 nucleotide sequence: TGCGCCAGCAGCCAAGAACGGGGGGAAGCGCAGTATTTT.

The chain employs TRBV6-5 and TRBJ1-1, with D maybe TRBD1 (6 bases). Deletions cut 10 bases from V and 0 bases from J, with 15 bases between. Germline assignment: CDR1 MNHEY and CDR2 SVGAGI. This CDR3 spans 14 amino acids. The chain's CDR3 is CAITSDSLNTEAFF. The CDR3 DNA follows: TGTGCCATCACATCGGACAGCTTGAACACTGAAGCTTTCTTT.

A single count supports this clone. This rearrangement joins TRBV2 to TRBJ2-7, with D perhaps matching TRBD1 (6 bases). V gave up 2 bases and J gave up 2 bases, with 22 bases separating them. This CDR3 region has 18 residues. Germline-derived CDR1 and CDR2 are SNHLY and FYNNEI. CDR3 DNA sequence: TGTGCCAGCAGTGAACCCCGCGAACAGGGTGAGGGGCCCTACGAGCAGTACTTC. Its protein is CASSEPREQGEGPYEQYF.

J is TRBJ2-5 and V is TRBV25-1, with 7 bases lining up with TRBD1. Germline V gene data show CDR1 as MGHDK and CDR2 as SYGVNS. V shed 1 base and J 4 bases; nucleotides not matched to a gene: 6. The CDR3 has 15 amino acids. In DNA form, the CDR3 reads TGTGCCAGCAGTGAATTTGGCAGGGGGAGAGAGACCCAGTACTTC. It translates to CASSEFGRGRETQYF. Variable domain in full (rest from reference TRBV25-1 and TRBJ2-5): EADIYQTPRYLVIGTGKKITLECSQTMGHDKMYWYQQDPGMELHLIHYSYGVNSTEKGDLSSESTVSRIRTEHFPLTLESARPSHTSQYLCASSEFGRGRETQYFGPGTRLLVL.

The chain combines TRBV27 with TRBJ2-3; 7 nucleotides align to TRBD2. J was trimmed by 2 bases and V by 0 bases; bases with no gene match: 11. Germline CDR1 and CDR2: MNHEY and SMNVEV (reference sequence). This CDR3 has 18 residues. The DNA for the CDR3 is TGTGCCAGCAGTTTATCGATAGCGGGCTACACCTACACAGATACGCAGTATTTT. Protein: CASSLSIAGYTYTDTQYF.

This clone was detected only once. The chain uses TRBV27 and TRBJ1-5; 10 bases fit TRBD1. The length of the CDR3 is 17 residues. Trimming removed 3 bases from V and 5 bases from J; junction bases left unmatched: 10. The germline gives CDR1 MNHEY, CDR2 SMNVEV (reference sequence). CDR3 sequence reads: CASSFIGQGGEDQPQHF. The CDR3 DNA reads as TGTGCCAGCAGTTTCATCGGACAGGGGGGAGAAGATCAGCCCCAGCATTTT.

The V and J genes are TRBV2 and TRBJ1-6, with TRBD1 matching 8 bases. V dropped 4 bases and J dropped 3; count of bases not matched to a gene: 2. The CDR3 has 15 residues. Germline CDR1 reads SNHLY; CDR2 reads FYNNEI. The DNA for the CDR3 is TGTGCCAGCAGTGGCGGACAGGGCTATAATTCACCCCTCCACTTT. Protein: CASSGGQGYNSPLHF.

The chain joins TRBV15 to TRBJ2-2, with 7 bases identical to TRBD2. The CDR3 loop spans 15 amino acids. Germline-derived CDR1 and CDR2 are LNHNV and YYDKDF (reference sequence). J gave up 4 bases and V 1 base, and 3 bases lay outside the gene matches. Written as DNA, the CDR3 is TGTGCCACCAGCAGAGGGGGGGGTTTCACCGGGGAGCTGTTTTTT. This translates into CATSRGGGFTGELFF.

This clone is a singleton in its sample. The gene calls are TRBV6-4 and TRBJ2-3, with a tentative D call TRBD2 (6 bases). V lost 0 bases and J 2 bases, leaving 9 bases between the germline ends. From germline, CDR1 is MRHNA and CDR2 SNTAGT. There are 15 residues in the CDR3. CDR3 DNA: TGTGCCAGCAGTGACTCAACGGGAGCCACAGATACGCAGTATTTT. This encodes CASSDSTGATDTQYF.

The rearrangement joins TRBV9 to TRBJ1-6; a weak D match, TRBD1 (6 bases). Trimming shortened V by 4 bases and J by 8 bases, and 16 bases separated the two germline ends. The CDR3 consists of 15 residues. Germline V gives CDR1 SGDLS, CDR2 YYNGEE. CDR3: CASSPNTGPDSPLHF. For the CDR3, the DNA is TGTGCCAGCAGCCCTAACACAGGGCCCGATTCACCCCTCCACTTT.

The CDR3 DNA is TGTGCCAGCAGTTTTGAGGGCAGATCCCAAGAGACCCAGTACTTC. Its protein product is CASSFEGRSQETQYF. This chain links TRBV28 with TRBJ2-5; tentatively, D is TRBD2 (5 bases). V lost 3 bases and J 1 base, leaving 12 bases between the germline ends. The CDR3 length is 15 residues. The germline gives CDR1 MDHEN, CDR2 SYDVKM.

This rearrangement joins TRBV27 to TRBJ1-6; no definite D call. V dropped 1 base and J dropped 3 bases, with 4 bases sitting between them. From germline, CDR1 is MNHEY and CDR2 SMNVEV (reference sequence). CDR3 size: 14 residues. The CDR3, as DNA: TGTGCCAGCAGTTTATTTCGCTATAATTCACCCCTCCACTTT. Its translation: CASSLFRYNSPLHF.